What follows describes a single TCR beta chain. The germline gives CDR1 SGHTA, CDR2 FQGNSA. This CDR3 region has 13 residues. Trimming left V 5 bases short and J 4 bases short, with 9 bases between. This sample was included in a study of control samples from healthy donors and cancer patients. Produced via immunoSEQ multiplex PCR; TCRdb's table is partial and in-frame only. The sample includes 40,000 to 60,000 clones, approximately 83% of them seen just once. This clonotype was sampled from a woman between 45 and 65 years old with lung cancer. The source material was PBMCs. V gene TRBV7-2 combines with J gene TRBJ1-5; D gene uncertain. CDR3 loop: CASSQTPNQPQHF. The DNA of the CDR3 is TGTGCCAGCAGCCAGACACCTAATCAGCCCCAGCATTTT.